Below, 14 T cell receptor beta chains from the same sample are listed, as sequenced in a study of blood T cell repertoires in COVID-19. Assay used: immunoSEQ multiplex PCR; TCRdb lists only in-frame clones, some missing. The repertoire holds some 45,000 clones, with roughly nine tenths as singletons. The sequencing sample was made of peripheral blood. Every receptor here comes from a man aged 50-59 years with active COVID-19.

The J gene is TRBJ2-5, the V gene TRBV3-1 (or the pseudogene TRBV3-2), with D unresolved. The CDR3 is 12 residues long. Trimming left V 0 bases short and J 7 bases short, with 6 bases between. Germline V gives CDR1 LGHDT, CDR2 YNNKEL (reference sequence). The CDR3 reads CASSQDERTQYF. The CDR3 DNA follows: TGTGCCAGCAGCCAAGATGAGAGGACCCAGTACTTC.

The genes are TRBV9 and TRBJ2-1, with unresolved D. Trimming took 0 bases from V and 3 from J, leaving 13 bases between them. Germline lookup yields CDR1 SGDLS and CDR2 YYNGEE. The CDR3 is made up of 16 amino acids. CDR3 sequence (DNA): TGTGCCAGCAGCGTAGGGTCCCTCGAGAACTACAATGAGCAGTTCTTC. It encodes CASSVGSLENYNEQFF.

V gene TRBV9 combines with J gene TRBJ2-7, with 9 bases fitting TRBD2. Trimming at V came to 0 bases and at J to 2 bases, leaving 6 bases not matched to a gene. Germline loops: CDR1 SGDLS, CDR2 YYNGEE. This CDR3 is built from 16 residues. The CDR3 spells CASSVGSPSGTYEQYF. CDR3 nucleotides: TGTGCCAGCAGCGTAGGGTCCCCTAGCGGGACCTACGAGCAGTACTTC.

J is TRBJ2-7 and V is TRBV7-9; tentatively, D is TRBD2 (5 bases). V was shortened by 5 bases and J by 3 bases, with 17 bases between the two germline ends. Germline values: CDR1 SEHNR, CDR2 FQNEAQ (reference sequence). The CDR3 loop spans 15 amino acids. CDR3 region: CASSPKSLVIYEQYF. The CDR3 DNA follows: TGTGCCAGCAGCCCGAAGTCACTAGTTATCTACGAGCAGTACTTC.

CDR3 DNA: TGTGCCAGCAGCTTGACAGGGGGCGCGCATGGGGCCAACGTCCTGACTTTC. It encodes CASSLTGGAHGANVLTF. V and J are TRBV5-6 and TRBJ2-6, with TRBD1 matching 9 bases. CDR3 length equals 17 residues. CDR1 and CDR2 from the germline V gene are SGHDT and YYEEEE. V was pared by 1 base and J by 3 bases, with 5 bases of the junction left unmatched.

The CDR3 DNA follows: TGCGCCAGCAGTGAAACGGGAGTGGGCTTTTCCTACAATGAGCAGTTCTTC. Translation: CASSETGVGFSYNEQFF. V usage is TRBV10-2 and J usage is TRBJ2-1; possible D gene TRBD2, 6 bases. The CDR3 contains 17 residues. Germline assignment: CDR1 WSHSY and CDR2 SAAADI. Trimming removed 3 bases from V and 1 base from J, with 16 bases in between.

J is TRBJ1-1 and V is TRBV29-1; D is possibly TRBD1 (5 bases). The CDR3 is 14 amino acids. The germline V gene encodes CDR1 SQVTM and CDR2 ANQGSEA. V lost 7 bases, J lost 3 bases, and 18 bases lay in between. CDR3 in amino acids: CSAEARTRDTEAFF. The CDR3 DNA is TGCAGCGCTGAGGCCCGGACAAGGGACACTGAAGCTTTCTTT.

In DNA form, the CDR3 reads TGTGCCAGCAGCTCCGGGACTCGCCTCCCCTACGAGCAGTACTTC. Its translation: CASSSGTRLPYEQYF. The chain is built from TRBV28 and TRBJ2-7, with a weak D call TRBD2 (6 bases). Trimming pared 6 bases from V and 2 bases from J, leaving 17 bases between. Germline V CDR1 and CDR2: MDHEN, SYDVKM. The CDR3 runs 15 residues.

The rearrangement links TRBV19 to TRBJ2-3; weak D call: TRBD2 (5 bases). V shed 4 bases and J shed 3 bases, with 11 bases lying between them. The CDR3 has 14 residues. The V gene's germline CDR1 is LNHDA and CDR2 SQIVND (reference sequence). The CDR3 DNA is TGTGCCAGTAGTAGTGGGCCGGGAACAGATACGCAGTATTTT. Its translation is CASSSGPGTDTQYF.

This clone showed up just once. The rearrangement uses TRBV27 and TRBJ2-2; 7 bases match TRBD2. There are 15 residues in the CDR3. V lost 5 bases to trimming and J lost 4 bases; unmatched junction nucleotides: 7. Germline CDR1 and CDR2: MNHEY and SMNVEV (reference sequence). Here the CDR3 reads CASSTLGLPTGELFF. In DNA form, the CDR3 reads TGTGCCAGCAGTACTTTGGGACTACCCACCGGGGAGCTGTTTTTT.

The rearrangement links TRBV30 to TRBJ2-3, with 10 bases identical to TRBD2. This CDR3 has 14 residues. CDR1 GTSNPN and CDR2 SVGIG come from the germline V gene (reference sequence). V was pared by 2 bases and J by 4 bases, with 3 bases of the junction left unmatched. For the CDR3, the DNA is TGTGCCTGGAGTTCTAGCGGGAGACCAGATACGCAGTATTTT. Amino acids: CAWSSSGRPDTQYF.

V and J are TRBV7-9 and TRBJ1-2; tentatively, D is TRBD1 (5 bases). The CDR3 is made up of 15 amino acids. V was pared by 2 bases and J by 2 bases, with 12 bases between. Germline V gene lookup returns CDR1 SEHNR and CDR2 FQNEAQ (reference sequence). CDR3 sequence reads: CASSLSGAGNYGYTF. The CDR3 coding sequence is TGTGCCAGCAGCTTATCTGGGGCAGGGAACTATGGCTACACCTTC. Combining the CDR3 with reference TRBV7-9 and TRBJ1-2 gives the whole variable domain DTGVSQNPRHKITKRGQNVTFRCDPISEHNRLYWYRQTLGQGPEFLTYFQNEAQLEKSRLLSDRFSAERPKGSFSTLEIQRTEQGDSAMYLCASSLSGAGNYGYTFGSGTRLTVV.

This chain connects TRBV7-9 to TRBJ1-5, with 8 bases aligning to TRBD1. This CDR3 has 17 amino acids. Germline CDR1 is SEHNR and CDR2 is FQNEAQ (reference sequence). V shed 0 bases, J shed 5 bases, and the junction held 9 bases outside the gene matches. The chain's CDR3 is CASSLARGQGLDQPQHF. The CDR3 bases are TGTGCCAGCAGCTTAGCCAGAGGACAGGGTCTAGATCAGCCCCAGCATTTT.

The chain has TRBV4-2 and TRBJ2-7; 10 bases align to TRBD2. The CDR3 extends over 15 amino acids. CDR1 and CDR2 (germline): LGHNA, YNFKEQ. V trimming: 4 bases; J trimming: 1 base; junction bases outside the gene matches: 4. The CDR3 DNA reads as TGTGCCAGCAGCCCCCCACTAGCGGGGTCCTACGAGCAGTACTTC. Protein: CASSPPLAGSYEQYF.